The 28 T cell receptor beta chains reported below all come from one sample, sequenced in a study of T-cell memory formation after mild COVID-19. TCRdb re-called the 5' RACE reads with MiXCR, one entry per CDR3 protein. Among about 250,000 distinct CDR3 sequences listed, approximately 18% were seen once. Material: PBMCs or a T cell subset sorted from them (not recorded which). Receptors originate from a man between 18 and 35 years old who had mild COVID-19 (a few samples of this study predate the infection). Cell type and time point are not known.

In this sample, this clonotype turned up a few times. V gene TRBV9 combines with J gene TRBJ2-7, with unresolved D. In germline, CDR1 is SGDLS, CDR2 YYNGEE. This CDR3 spans 13 amino acids. The V gene lost 2 bases and the J gene lost 0 bases, with 6 bases spanning the gap. The CDR3 region has the DNA TGTGCCAGCAGCGTCGACATCTCCTACGAGCAGTACTTC. It translates to CASSVDISYEQYF.

The table lists this clonotype with a few counts. J is TRBJ2-2 and V is TRBV29-1; D may be TRBD2 (6 bases). With 1 base removed from V and 5 bases from J, the gap between germline ends came to 17 bases. There are 16 residues in the CDR3. The germline V gene encodes CDR1 SQVTM and CDR2 ANQGSEA. The CDR3 spells CSVEGGVGPVTGELFF. The CDR3, as DNA: TGCAGCGTTGAAGGGGGGGTAGGCCCGGTGACCGGGGAGCTGTTTTTT.

The table lists this clonotype with a few counts. The rearrangement links TRBV19 to TRBJ2-3; D is possibly TRBD2 (6 bases). In germline, CDR1 is LNHDA, CDR2 SQIVND (reference sequence). The V end lost 3 bases, the J end lost 5 bases, and 15 bases lay between the germline ends. The CDR3 length is 15 residues. In DNA form, the CDR3 reads TGTGCCAGTAGTATCTTATGGCAGGAGGGAGATACGCAGTATTTT. This translates into CASSILWQEGDTQYF.

This clonotype was observed many times. This sequence joins TRBV6-1 and TRBJ2-7; 9 bases are shared with TRBD2. With 10 bases clipped from V and 3 bases from J, the junction kept 7 bases outside the gene matches. Per germline, CDR1 MNHNS and CDR2 SASEGT. This CDR3 is 13 amino acids long. CDR3 in amino acids: CATNSGGFYEQYV. For the CDR3, the DNA is TGTGCCACCAACAGCGGGGGGTTCTACGAGCAGTACGTC.

This clonotype was recorded a few times. Here the CDR3 reads CSVRDSQNTGELFF. The CDR3, as DNA: TGCAGCGTTCGGGACAGCCAAAACACCGGGGAGCTGTTTTTT. The chain combines TRBV29-1 with TRBJ2-2; TRBD1 matches at 7 bases. V shed 5 bases, J shed 2 bases, and the junction held 5 bases outside the gene matches. The CDR3 consists of 14 residues. In germline, CDR1 is SQVTM, CDR2 ANQGSEA.

The chain carries TRBV5-1 and TRBJ2-3; 13 bases match TRBD2. V trimming: 0 bases; J trimming: 4 bases; junction bases outside the gene matches: 5. The CDR3 contains 17 residues. Looked up from germline, CDR1 is SGHRS and CDR2 is YFSETQ. For the CDR3, the DNA is TGCGCCAGCAGCTTGGCTCCTACTAGCGGGGGGGCAGATACGCAGTATTTT. Its protein product is CASSLAPTSGGADTQYF.

In this sample, this clonotype turned up many times. The rearrangement links TRBV28 to TRBJ2-7; D is uncertain. V dropped 6 bases and J dropped 2 bases, with 11 bases sitting between them. CDR3 length: 13 residues. The germline CDR1 and CDR2 sequences are MDHEN and SYDVKM. This CDR3 reads CASSQGITYEQYV. As DNA, the CDR3 is TGTGCCAGCAGCCAAGGGATTACCTACGAGCAGTACGTC.

This chain links TRBV7-9 with TRBJ2-1; 10 nucleotides match TRBD2. The CDR3 has 15 amino acids. Germline CDR1 SEHNR, CDR2 FQNEAQ (reference sequence). V lost 5 bases, J lost 7 bases, and 8 bases stayed unmatched. CDR3 region: CASSLSGGATNEQFF. The CDR3 DNA is TGTGCCAGCAGCCTCAGCGGGGGGGCGACGAATGAGCAGTTCTTC. Based on the CDR3 plus reference TRBV7-9 and TRBJ2-1, the full variable domain is DTGVSQNPRHKITKRGQNVTFRCDPISEHNRLYWYRQTLGQGPEFLTYFQNEAQLEKSRLLSDRFSAERPKGSFSTLEIQRTEQGDSAMYLCASSLSGGATNEQFFGPGTRLTVL.

This clonotype came up a few times. This chain links TRBV20-1 with TRBJ2-5, with TRBD1 matching 11 bases. V was pared by 5 bases and J by 7 bases, with 6 bases of the junction left unmatched. This CDR3 has 13 amino acids. From germline, CDR1 is DFQATT and CDR2 SNEGSKA (reference sequence). The CDR3 reads CSAPGQGAGTQYF. The CDR3 DNA is TGCAGTGCTCCTGGACAGGGGGCTGGGACCCAGTACTTC.

The chain combines TRBV4-2 with TRBJ2-7; D remains unclear. Germline assignment: CDR1 LGHNA and CDR2 YNFKEQ. Trimming left V 0 bases short and J 3 bases short, with 15 bases between. The CDR3 spans 16 residues. CDR3 sequence: CASSQEGPGRYYEQYF. Written as DNA, the CDR3 is TGTGCCAGCAGCCAAGAAGGTCCCGGCCGATACTACGAGCAGTACTTC.

This chain joins TRBV7-9 and TRBJ1-1; perhaps TRBD1 as D (6 bases). The V gene's germline CDR1 is SEHNR and CDR2 FQNEAQ (reference sequence). The length of the CDR3 is 16 residues. V was clipped by 1 base and J by 3 bases, with 15 bases between them. The CDR3 loop is CASSLDGGAWYTEAFF. The DNA of the CDR3 is TGTGCCAGCAGCTTAGATGGGGGGGCGTGGTACACTGAAGCTTTCTTT.

This clonotype has a handful of counts. The chain employs TRBV4-3 and TRBJ2-2, with 10 bases fitting TRBD2. The trim removed 0 bases at V and 3 bases at J, leaving 10 bases unmatched. CDR1 is LGHNA and CDR2 is YSLEER in the germline V gene. CDR3 length: 19 residues. CDR3 sequence reads: CASSQDSSGGGVYTGELFF. The CDR3 DNA follows: TGCGCCAGCAGCCAAGATTCTAGCGGGGGTGGGGTCTACACCGGGGAGCTGTTTTTT.

The V gene is TRBV21-1, the J gene TRBJ1-5; TRBD1, as called in the table, went unchecked against the DNA. TRBV21-1 is a known pseudogene. The CDR3 consists of 16 residues. CDR3: CASSMGRDLSNQPQHF. DNA of the CDR3: TGTGCCAGCAGCATGGGACGGGATCTCAGCAATCAGCCCCAGCATTTT.

The chain employs TRBV12-3 or TRBV12-4 and TRBJ1-2; a weak D match, TRBD1 (6 bases). Trimming shortened V by 4 bases and J by 10 bases, and 10 bases separated the two germline ends. The CDR3 is made up of 11 amino acids. The CDR3 coding sequence is TGTGCCAGCAGTTCGGGACACCACTACACCTTC. The encoded protein is CASSSGHHYTF.

This clonotype was detected many times. The chain uses TRBV6-2 or TRBV6-3 and TRBJ2-1; TRBD1 might be the D (6 bases). The CDR3 runs to 17 residues. Between the trimmed V and J ends, which lost 6 bases and 0 bases, there was a span of 18 bases. Germline CDR1 is MNHEY and CDR2 is SVGEGT. CDR3 residues: CASRRDVGHLSYNEQFF. The CDR3 nucleotides are TGTGCCAGCAGGCGAGACGTGGGACACCTCTCCTACAATGAGCAGTTCTTC.

The chain employs TRBV6-1 and TRBJ1-5, with D perhaps matching TRBD1 (6 bases). Trimming removed 10 bases from V and 7 bases from J, with 17 bases in between. This CDR3 contains 13 residues. Germline assignment: CDR1 MNHNS and CDR2 SASEGT. Here the CDR3 reads CAIMGGANQPQHF. As DNA, the CDR3 is TGTGCCATCATGGGGGGCGCGAACCAGCCCCAGCATTTT.

The sample holds a few counts of this clonotype. The chain recombines TRBV7-2 with TRBJ1-2, with 8 nucleotides matching TRBD1. Germline values: CDR1 SGHTA, CDR2 FQGNSA. The CDR3 is made up of 15 amino acids. After removal of 4 bases from V and 8 bases from J, the junction contained 12 bases not matched to a gene. The CDR3 loop is CASSSGQGSLRGYTF. CDR3 sequence (DNA): TGTGCCAGCAGCTCCGGACAGGGCTCCCTTCGGGGCTACACCTTC. The full variable domain, in which reference TRBV7-2 and TRBJ1-2 provide the parts outside the CDR3, is GAGVSQSPSNKVTEKGKDVELRCDPISGHTALYWYRQSLGQGLEFLIYFQGNSAPDKSGLPSDRFSAERTGGSVSTLTIQRTQQEDSAVYLCASSSGQGSLRGYTFGSGTRLTVV.

This clonotype showed up many times. The rearrangement joins TRBV12-3 or TRBV12-4 to TRBJ2-1; D gene uncertain. The V gene lost 4 bases and the J gene lost 12 bases, with 16 bases spanning the gap. CDR3 length: 13 residues. CDR3 protein: CASSSFQAIGQFF. The DNA for the CDR3 is TGTGCCAGCAGTTCGTTTCAGGCAATTGGGCAGTTCTTC.

The V and J genes are TRBV5-1 and TRBJ2-1; D unresolved. CDR3 length equals 14 residues. Trimming removed 4 bases from V and 6 bases from J, with 14 bases in between. Germline V gene sequence: CDR1 SGHRS, CDR2 YFSETQ. CDR3 residues: CASSPITDLNEQFF. In DNA, the CDR3 is TGCGCCAGCAGCCCCATTACGGACCTCAATGAGCAGTTCTTC.

This clonotype was detected a few times. The chain carries TRBV5-1 and TRBJ2-3, with TRBD2 as a possible D gene (6 bases). The CDR3 is made up of 16 amino acids. V was pared by 0 bases and J by 0 bases, with 11 bases between. In germline, CDR1 is SGHRS, CDR2 YFSETQ. The CDR3 reads CASSLDTGLSTDTQYF. CDR3 bases: TGCGCCAGCAGCTTGGATACGGGACTTAGCACAGATACGCAGTATTTT. Full variable domain (remainder filled in from reference TRBV5-1 and TRBJ2-3): KAGVTQTPRYLIKTRGQQVTLSCSPISGHRSVSWYQQTPGQGLQFLFEYFSETQRNKGNFPGRFSGRQFSNSRSEMNVSTLELGDSALYLCASSLDTGLSTDTQYFGPGTRLTVL.

Only a few counts were recorded for this clonotype. V is TRBV28 and J is TRBJ2-5, with D possibly TRBD1 on 6 matching bases. The length of the CDR3 is 13 residues. V dropped 10 bases and J dropped 1 base, with 13 bases sitting between them. The germline V gene encodes CDR1 MDHEN and CDR2 SYDVKM. The CDR3 sequence: CATGDRPQETQYF. The CDR3 DNA reads as TGTGCCACCGGAGACAGGCCCCAAGAGACCCAGTACTTC.

This clonotype was seen ten or more times. The chain employs TRBV18 and TRBJ1-2; D is undetermined. Germline values: CDR1 KGHSH, CDR2 LQKENI. V lost 0 bases, J lost 2 bases, and 4 bases lay in between. This CDR3 contains 13 residues. The CDR3 protein is CASSPPQNYGYTF. As DNA, the CDR3 is TGTGCCAGCTCACCACCCCAGAACTATGGCTACACCTTC.

The rearrangement joins TRBV2 to TRBJ2-5; 10 positions agree with TRBD2. This CDR3 is 15 amino acids long. Looked up from germline, CDR1 is SNHLY and CDR2 is FYNNEI. With V trimmed by 1 base and J by 3 bases, 2 bases remained unmatched. The CDR3 loop reads CASSEVAGGKETQYF. CDR3 DNA sequence: TGTGCCAGCAGTGAAGTAGCGGGGGGTAAAGAGACCCAGTACTTC.

The chain recombines TRBV18 with TRBJ2-7; D uncertain. Germline V lookup: CDR1 KGHSH, CDR2 LQKENI. The V and J ends lost 2 bases and 4 bases respectively, with 9 bases between them. The CDR3 length is 13 residues. In nucleotides, the CDR3 is TGTGCCAGCTCACCAGGACCGCGGTACGAGCAGTACGTC. It codes for CASSPGPRYEQYV.

The J gene is TRBJ1-5, the V gene TRBV20-1; weak D call: TRBD1 (5 bases). The germline CDR1 and CDR2 sequences are DFQATT and SNEGSKA (reference sequence). The CDR3 runs to 15 residues. Trimming removed 6 bases from V and 0 bases from J, with 15 bases in between. CDR3 nucleotide sequence: TGCAGTGCCACAGACAGAGATTATAGCAATCAGCCCCAGCATTTT. Residues: CSATDRDYSNQPQHF.

The CDR3 reads CASSGTGMDTQYF. The CDR3 nucleotides read TGTGCCAGCAGTGGTACAGGGATGGATACGCAGTATTTT. This chain joins TRBV25-1 and TRBJ2-3; TRBD1 is a possible D gene (6 bases). Germline loops: CDR1 MGHDK, CDR2 SYGVNS. This CDR3 is built from 13 residues. The V end was cut by 4 bases, the J end by 6 bases, with 11 bases between. The complete variable domain, with remaining parts taken from reference TRBV25-1 and TRBJ2-3, reads EADIYQTPRYLVIGTGKKITLECSQTMGHDKMYWYQQDPGMELHLIHYSYGVNSTEKGDLSSESTVSRIRTEHFPLTLESARPSHTSQYLCASSGTGMDTQYFGPGTRLTVL.

This clonotype was recorded a few times. The CDR3 sequence is CASSLRTGTPLGANVLTF. CDR3 nucleotide sequence: TGTGCCAGCAGTTTACGGACAGGTACCCCATTAGGGGCCAACGTCCTGACTTTC. The J gene is TRBJ2-6, the V gene TRBV27, with 7 bases lining up with TRBD1. The CDR3 spans 18 residues. Germline-derived CDR1 and CDR2 are MNHEY and SMNVEV (reference sequence). J lost 4 bases, V lost 2 bases, and 11 bases had no gene match.

This clonotype was seen a handful of times. The V call is TRBV6-2 or TRBV6-3, the J call TRBJ1-2; D unresolved. V gave up 8 bases and J gave up 5 bases, with 9 bases separating them. The CDR3 has 11 residues. Germline-derived CDR1 and CDR2 are MNHEY and SVGEGT. CDR3 nucleotides: TGTGCCAGCTTTTTGGGTTATGGCTACACCTTC. It specifies CASFLGYGYTF.